The 17 T cell receptor beta chains below all came from one sample that was sequenced in a study of breast tumors, draining lymph nodes, adjacent tissues. Samples came from axillary lymph nodes draining the breast cancer. TCRdb processed the multiplex PCR reads anew with MiXCR; each CDR3 protein has one entry. Of approximately 130,000 distinct CDR3 sequences listed, 21% are singletons. The specimen sequenced was axillary lymph node tissue. These receptor sequences come from a female donor with breast cancer. Some clones in this sample may be carry-over from other donors' samples.

The chain couples TRBV6-5 to TRBJ2-1; 9 nucleotides match TRBD2. The CDR3 is 14 residues long. V was clipped by 2 bases and J by 9 bases; unmatched bases: 5. Germline V gene sequence: CDR1 MNHEY, CDR2 SVGAGI. The CDR3 spells CASSYGGRGGEQFF. DNA of the CDR3: TGTGCCAGCAGTTACGGCGGGAGGGGTGGTGAGCAGTTCTTC.

The table lists this clonotype with many counts. The V gene is TRBV20-1, the J gene TRBJ2-1; 9 bases align to TRBD2. This CDR3 comprises 16 residues. V gave up 0 bases and J gave up 6 bases; unmatched junction bases: 9. Germline loops: CDR1 DFQATT, CDR2 SNEGSKA (reference sequence). The CDR3 region is CSARDLIGLASNEQFF. CDR3 bases: TGCAGTGCTAGAGATCTTATAGGACTAGCGTCCAATGAGCAGTTCTTC.

On this clonotype itself: This may be a read error, as it is one base from a much larger clone. No conserved phenylalanine or tryptophan is present at the end of the CDR3, so a read error is the likely explanation. V usage is TRBV27 and J usage is TRBJ2-7; 7 nucleotides line up with TRBD2. The germline V gene encodes CDR1 MNHEY and CDR2 SMNVEV (reference sequence). With 6 bases clipped from V and 4 bases from J, the junction kept 12 bases outside the gene matches. The CDR3 has 15 residues. The CDR3 DNA is TGTGCCAGCAGACCGACGGGAGGAATATTGTACGAGCAGTACCTC. Residues: CASRPTGGILYEQYL.

This clonotype was counted a few times. The V and J genes are TRBV28 and TRBJ2-7; D is perhaps TRBD1 (5 bases). Trimming removed 5 bases from V and 6 bases from J, with 20 bases in between. The CDR3 contains 15 residues. Looked up from germline, CDR1 is MDHEN and CDR2 is SYDVKM. The CDR3 sequence: CASSTVVGPDSEQYF. The DNA of the CDR3 is TGTGCCAGCAGTACCGTAGTGGGGCCAGACTCCGAGCAGTACTTC. The full variable domain, completed using reference TRBV28 and TRBJ2-7, is DVKVTQSSRYLVKRTGEKVFLECVQDMDHENMFWYRQDPGLGLRLIYFSYDVKMKEKGDIPEGYSVSREKKERFSLILESASTNQTSMYLCASSTVVGPDSEQYFGPGTRLTVT.

In this sample, this clonotype turned up many times. The rearrangement joins TRBV27 to TRBJ1-2, with D possibly being TRBD1 (6 bases). V lost 3 bases and J lost 6, with 17 bases in between. This CDR3 is 15 amino acids long. CDR1 and CDR2 (germline): MNHEY, SMNVEV (reference sequence). This chain's CDR3 is CASSFGFGGGNGYTF. The CDR3 bases are TGTGCCAGCAGTTTTGGGTTCGGAGGGGGGAATGGCTACACCTTC.

This clonotype occurred many times. V usage is TRBV5-1 and J usage is TRBJ2-1; TRBD2 matches at 7 bases. The CDR3 length is 19 residues. V shed 0 bases and J 2 bases; nucleotides not matched to a gene: 14. Germline loops: CDR1 SGHRS, CDR2 YFSETQ. In nucleotides, the CDR3 is TGCGCCAGCAGCTTGGGGTCGACTTTTCAAGCGGGAACCTACAATGAGCAGTTCTTC. Its translation: CASSLGSTFQAGTYNEQFF. Together with reference TRBV5-1 and TRBJ2-1, the CDR3 gives the full variable domain: KAGVTQTPRYLIKTRGQQVTLSCSPISGHRSVSWYQQTPGQGLQFLFEYFSETQRNKGNFPGRFSGRQFSNSRSEMNVSTLELGDSALYLCASSLGSTFQAGTYNEQFFGPGTRLTVL.

To note about this clonotype: A single base separates this from a much larger clone, so it may be a read error. It is likely a read error, because the conserved phenylalanine at the end of the CDR3 is missing. This rearrangement joins TRBV20-1 to TRBJ1-5, with 8 bases that match TRBD1. The CDR3 runs 14 residues. Germline-derived CDR1 and CDR2 are DFQATT and SNEGSKA (reference sequence). Unmatched junction bases numbered 5, after V lost 3 bases and J lost 4 bases. The CDR3 nucleotides are TGCAGTGCTAGTGGGGACAGGAATAATCAGCCCCAGCATTGT. Translation gives CSASGDRNNQPQHC.

At least ten counts were recorded for this clonotype. This sequence joins TRBV11-2 and TRBJ2-1, with D possibly being TRBD1 (6 bases). The V end was cut by 6 bases, the J end by 13 bases, with 10 bases between. Germline V lookup: CDR1 SGHAT, CDR2 FQNNGV. The CDR3 is made up of 10 amino acids. The CDR3 coding sequence is TGTGCCAGCAGGGGGGCATTTCAGTTCTTC. This translates into CASRGAFQFF.

This clonotype was observed a few times. This sequence joins TRBV19 and TRBJ2-6, with D uncertain. Germline lookup yields CDR1 LNHDA and CDR2 SQIVND (reference sequence). The CDR3 runs 15 residues. The germline V and J ends were trimmed by 2 bases and 2 bases, with 7 bases remaining between them. The CDR3 coding sequence is TGTGCCAGTAGTATAATAGGGACTGGGGCCAACGTCCTGACTTTC. Encoded protein: CASSIIGTGANVLTF.

This clonotype was detected many times. The chain joins TRBV19 to TRBJ2-3; D may be TRBD1 or TRBD2 (5 bases each). The CDR3 has 15 residues. V was cut by 4 bases and J by 4 bases, with 15 bases left in between. Germline assignment: CDR1 LNHDA and CDR2 SQIVND (reference sequence). CDR3 coding DNA: TGTGCCAGTAGTAGAAGGGACGTGTTCCCAGATACGCAGTATTTT. As protein: CASSRRDVFPDTQYF.

As concerns this clonotype: A much larger clone lies one base from this, so it may be a read error. CDR3 residues: CASSFRTGNTGELLF. CDR3 nucleotide sequence: TGTGCCAGCAGTTTTCGGACAGGGAACACCGGGGAGCTGCTTTTT. The chain is built from TRBV12-3 or TRBV12-4 and TRBJ2-2, with TRBD1 identical over 8 bases. The CDR3 length is 15 residues.

This clonotype was picked up many times. CDR3 DNA: TGCGCCAGCAGCTTGCGGGACAGGGGCGACACCATATATTTT. It encodes CASSLRDRGDTIYF. This chain links TRBV5-1 with TRBJ1-3; 10 bases match TRBD1. The CDR3 is made up of 14 amino acids. In germline, CDR1 is SGHRS, CDR2 YFSETQ. V trimming: 1 base; J trimming: 8 bases; junction bases outside the gene matches: 3.

There are many counts of this clonotype. The J gene is TRBJ2-1, the V gene TRBV6-1, with TRBD2 as a possible D gene (6 bases). Looked up from germline, CDR1 is MNHNS and CDR2 is SASEGT. The CDR3 has 17 amino acids. V lost 2 bases and J lost 1, with 15 bases in between. CDR3 amino acids: CASSEIMAGTSYNEQFF. The CDR3 nucleotides read TGTGCCAGCAGTGAAATAATGGCGGGAACTTCCTACAATGAGCAGTTCTTC.

This clonotype was picked up many times. The chain joins TRBV5-1 to TRBJ2-3, with D perhaps TRBD1 (6 bases). Per the germline V gene, CDR1 is SGHRS and CDR2 is YFSETQ. The CDR3 length is 15 residues. Trimming left V 4 bases short and J 2 bases short, with 14 bases between. The CDR3 nucleotides are TGCGCCAGCAGCCATCAAGGGACAAACACAGATACGCAGTATTTT. It codes for CASSHQGTNTDTQYF.

This clonotype showed up many times. The chain has TRBV12-3 or TRBV12-4 and TRBJ2-3; D is unclear. This CDR3 is 15 amino acids long. Between the trimmed V and J ends, which lost 3 bases and 0 bases, there was a span of 10 bases. The DNA for the CDR3 is TGTGCCAGCAGTTTGGATGGAACTAGCACAGATACGCAGTATTTT. Encoded protein: CASSLDGTSTDTQYF.

This clonotype was observed many times. The chain employs TRBV6-6 and TRBJ2-1; 13 positions match TRBD2. The CDR3 sequence is 16 residues long. The V and J ends lost 5 bases and 8 bases, in that order; junction bases with no gene match: 9. Germline V gene lookup returns CDR1 MNHNY and CDR2 SVGAGI (reference sequence). The CDR3 DNA sequence: TGTGCCAGCAGTAGTGGGACTAGCGGGACCCTGGATGAGCAGTTCTTC. Its translation: CASSSGTSGTLDEQFF.

This sequence joins TRBV12-3 or TRBV12-4 and TRBJ2-7; 7 nucleotides align to TRBD2. This CDR3 is built from 12 residues. V was pared by 7 bases and J by 4 bases, with 4 bases of the junction left unmatched. The CDR3 loop reads CASTLGGYEQYF. DNA for the CDR3: TGTGCCAGCACCCTGGGGGGGTACGAGCAGTACTTC.